A selection of T cell receptor beta chains follows, all from one sample in a study of T cells after posttransplantation cyclophosphamide. TCRdb's table, derived via immunoSEQ multiplex PCR, lists solely in-frame clones and lacks some. There are approximately 26,000 clones in the sample, none observed a single time. Sequenced material: PBMCs. These receptors were collected from a woman aged 45 to 65 in good health, CMV-negative, and a related stem cell transplant donor. The CDR3 runs from the conserved cysteine through the conserved F or W. The D gene is left open where the match is weak. The size of a clone is reported for some rows only, either as once, few or many, or as a class for expanded clones.

TRBD1 | 15 | TRBJ2-2 | many | TRBV5-8 | CASGTGTYRTGELFF | TGTGCCAGCGGGACAGGGACATATCGTACCGGGGAGCTGTTTTTT
TRBD1 | 15 | TRBJ1-2 | many | TRBV6-6 | CATMPRDSVNYGYTF | TGTGCCACCATGCCCCGGGACAGTGTGAACTATGGCTACACCTTC
NA | 13 | TRBJ2-7 | many | TRBV6-1 | CASMSLGSYEQYF | TGTGCCAGCATGTCACTAGGATCCTACGAGCAGTACTTC
NA | 14 | TRBJ1-3 | many | TRBV11-2 | CASSLQGAGNTIYF | TGTGCCAGCAGCTTACAAGGGGCTGGAAACACCATATATTTT
TRBD1 | 18 | TRBJ2-7 | many | TRBV14 | CASSLIYDPTGAGYEQYF | TGTGCCAGCAGCCTTATTTACGACCCGACAGGGGCAGGGTACGAGCAGTACTTC
TRBD1 | 15 | TRBJ2-1 | many | TRBV6-5 | CASSRTGGPYNEQFF | TGTGCCAGCAGCAGGACAGGGGGCCCCTACAATGAGCAGTTCTTC
NA | 16 | TRBJ2-1 | many | TRBV5-5 | CASSTQPIGVYNEQFF | TGTGCCAGCAGCACCCAGCCGATAGGGGTCTACAATGAGCAGTTCTTC
NA | 13 | TRBJ2-7 | many | TRBV21-1 | CASSNARAYEQYF | TGTGCCAGCAGTAATGCCAGGGCCTACGAGCAGTACTTC
TRBD1 | 14 | TRBJ2-2 | many | TRBV5-1 | CASSRDSNTGELFF | TGCGCCAGCAGCAGGGACAGTAACACCGGGGAGCTGTTTTTT
TRBD1 | 12 | TRBJ1-1 | many | TRBV25-1 | CASSAIRGRAFF | TGTGCCAGCAGTGCCATCAGGGGGAGGGCTTTCTTT
TRBD1 | 14 | TRBJ1-3 | NA | TRBV6-5 | CASSEDRGGDTIYF | TGTGCCAGCAGTGAAGACAGGGGCGGTGACACCATATATTTT
TRBD1 | 18 | TRBJ2-6 | many | TRBV9 | CASSPTRDSVSGANVLTF | TGTGCCAGCAGCCCCACTCGGGACAGCGTCTCTGGGGCCAACGTCCTGACTTTC
TRBD1 | 14 | TRBJ1-6 | many | TRBV30 | CACRTGHYNSPLHF | TGTGCCTGCCGGACAGGACACTATAATTCACCCCTCCACTTT